This T cell receptor beta chain was sequenced for a study of T cell repertoires in cytomegalovirus infection. As for the study in general: In the study, CMV epitopes included recently identified HLA-C-restricted and well-studied HLA-B-restricted ones. Public TCR beta signatures marked donors with CMV infection and the matching HLA. Study-wide results and caveats: HLA-C-restricted TCR beta clonotypes specific for CMV led the ex vivo response. The cumulative frequency of public TCR beta families identified carriers of CMV plus the relevant HLA.

Per the germline V gene, CDR1 is SGDLS and CDR2 is YYNGEE. This CDR3 contains 16 residues. V was pared by 0 bases and J by 5 bases, with 17 bases between. About this clonotype: Its specificity is unknown.

TCRdb processed the reads anew with MiXCR; each CDR3 protein has one entry. The table has 100,000 to 150,000 distinct CDR3 sequences, 25% to 35% seen once; the top ten hold 58%. The source material was CD8+ T cells from cultured PBMCs, sampled from culture after CMV antigen stimulation. The sequence was obtained from a human donor in good health (CMV status not recorded). Some clones in this sample may be carry-over from other donors' samples. The chain recombines TRBV9 with TRBJ1-2; D might be TRBD1 (6 bases). CDR3 residues: CASSVVSYPGDYGYTF. In nucleotides, the CDR3 is TGTGCCAGCAGCGTAGTGAGTTATCCAGGGGATTATGGCTACACCTTC.